This T cell receptor beta chain is drawn from a study of vaccination effects on CD4 cells after COVID-19 (dated by TCRdb to 2021 to 2024). Notes on the research overall: Each participant received two doses of an mRNA SARS-CoV-2 vaccine, either BNT162b2 or mRNA-1273. The study compared SARS-CoV-2 spike-specific CD4+ TCR repertoires before and after mRNA vaccination in COVID-19 convalescent patients and infection-naive vaccine recipients. The full study included 9 to 10 COVID-19 convalescent patients and several SARS-CoV-2-naive healthy vaccine recipients. The Oncomine TCR Beta short-read assay on an Illumina iSeq 100 was used to sequence cultures from other donors in the study. Study-wide conclusions, independent of this receptor: In healthy vaccine recipients, vaccine-induced clones were almost all SARS-CoV-2 mono-reactive, with only 1 of 255 being cross-reactive with common cold coronaviruses. Marked clonal contraction was observed in both infection-induced and vaccine-induced clones at late post-vaccination timepoints, consistent with waning T cell responses. The study was limited by a small number of convalescent patients and lacked early post-infection timepoints.

About this clone itself: Its binding antigen is unknown. No qualities accompany the bases; no much larger clone lies one base away.

The ViraFEST assay stimulated PBMC with viral peptide pools and then used TCR sequencing to identify antigen-specific CD4+ T cell clonotypes by expansion. After less than eleven days of culture, CD4+ T cells were isolated with the EasySep CD4+ T cell isolation kit. Healthy vaccine recipients had no prior SARS-CoV-2 infection, confirmed by negative nucleocapsid antibodies before and after vaccination. Each well held over 1.5 million PBMC cultured in IMDM containing approximately 5.2% human AB serum, roughly 9.9 IU/ml IL-2 and gentamicin, along with around 9.1 ug/ml peptides. On days 3 and 7, half of the culture medium was replaced with fresh IL-2-containing medium. Each peptide stimulation condition was cultured in triplicate wells unless otherwise noted. PBMC were separated from whole blood using Ficoll-Paque Plus gradient centrifugation and were then either cryopreserved at -140C or used fresh. The overlapping peptide pools covered the spike proteins of SARS-CoV-2 and of the common cold coronaviruses HCoV-NL63, HCoV-OC43 and HCoV-229E. Genomic DNA was extracted from cultured CD4+ T cells with the QIAamp micro DNA kit.

Libraries came from the immunoSEQ multiplex PCR assay. DNA from the cultured and isolated CD4+ T cells underwent TCR beta CDR3 sequencing. In the original analysis: Non-productive TCR sequences were removed, reads were trimmed to the CDR3 region, and CDR3s of at least 7 amino acids were retained. Antigen-specific clonotypes were identified using the MANAFEST web app by comparison of expansion in peptide wells against reference cultures. Positive clones required FDR<0.05 expansion versus reference and all other wells, odds ratio above 5, and frequency above 0.1% in two replicate wells. A clonotype was called cross-reactive if it was significantly expanded both in SARS-CoV-2 spike wells and in at least one common cold coronavirus spike condition. Using the stringdist R package, CDR3 similarity was measured by Levenshtein distance, and unrooted trees were constructed with ape in R 3.6.1. TCRdb holds this immuneACCESS table with in-frame rearrangements only. Some clones are missing; in checked studies, unresolved V genes explain under half, and the rest has no known cause. V and J calls and clone size are copied from that table; D and trimming were computed from the DNA. The sample table holds approximately 40,000 clones, of which roughly 70% were seen once. 22% of the sample belongs to the ten largest clones.

Counted from cysteine to phenylalanine, this CDR3 has 14 amino acids. The read is trimmed to its CDR3 DNA, 42 bases read in frame from base 1. Cut back by 4 bases and 5 bases, the V and J ends lie 12 bases apart. From a lookup of the germline V gene, CDR1 and CDR2 are MDHEN and SYDVKM. The sequence derives from a human donor who received a COVID-19 vaccine. The material was CD4+ T cells from PBMCs cultured with SARS-CoV-2 spike peptides, obtained before COVID-19 vaccination. The sample's cell subset or site label, in plain terms: SARS-CoV-2 spike overlapping peptide pool stimulation. Here the chain combines TRBV28 and TRBJ1-5, and TRBD1 may be the D gene, going by 5 matching bases. The base sequence is TGTGCCAGCAGTTGGGACGCCTGGTATCAGCCCCAGCATTTT. The translation is CASSWDAWYQPQHF.